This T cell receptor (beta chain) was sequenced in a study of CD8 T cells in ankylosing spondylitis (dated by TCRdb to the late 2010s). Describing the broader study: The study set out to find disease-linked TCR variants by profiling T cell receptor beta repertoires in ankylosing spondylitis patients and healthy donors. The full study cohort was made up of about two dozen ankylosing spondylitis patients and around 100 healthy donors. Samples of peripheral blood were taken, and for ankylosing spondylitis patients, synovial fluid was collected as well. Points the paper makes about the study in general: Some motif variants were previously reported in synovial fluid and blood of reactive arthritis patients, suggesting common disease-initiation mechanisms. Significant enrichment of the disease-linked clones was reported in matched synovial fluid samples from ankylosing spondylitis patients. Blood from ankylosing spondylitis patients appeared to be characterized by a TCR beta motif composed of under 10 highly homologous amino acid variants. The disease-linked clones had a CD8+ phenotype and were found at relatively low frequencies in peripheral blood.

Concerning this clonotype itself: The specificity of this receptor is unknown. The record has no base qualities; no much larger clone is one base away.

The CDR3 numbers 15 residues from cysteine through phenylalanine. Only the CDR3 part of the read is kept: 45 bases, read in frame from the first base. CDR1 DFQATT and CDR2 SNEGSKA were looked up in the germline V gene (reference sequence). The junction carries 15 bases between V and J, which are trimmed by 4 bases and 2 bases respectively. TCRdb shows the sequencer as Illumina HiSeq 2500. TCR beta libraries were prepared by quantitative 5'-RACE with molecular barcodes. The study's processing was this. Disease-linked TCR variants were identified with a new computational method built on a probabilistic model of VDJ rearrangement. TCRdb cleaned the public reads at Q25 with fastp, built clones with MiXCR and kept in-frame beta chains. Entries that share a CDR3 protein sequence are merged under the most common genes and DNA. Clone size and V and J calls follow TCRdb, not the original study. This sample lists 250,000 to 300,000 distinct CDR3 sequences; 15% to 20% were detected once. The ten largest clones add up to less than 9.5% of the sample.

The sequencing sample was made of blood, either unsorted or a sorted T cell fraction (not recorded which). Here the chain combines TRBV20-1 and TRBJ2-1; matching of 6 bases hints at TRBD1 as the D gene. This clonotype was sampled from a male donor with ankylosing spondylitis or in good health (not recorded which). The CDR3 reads CSANGQTGTYNEQFF. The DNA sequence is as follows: TGCAGTGCTAACGGACAGACAGGTACCTACAATGAGCAGTTCTTC.